The 8 T cell receptor beta chains below were found in one sample sequenced in a study of blood T cell repertoires in COVID-19. Clones were sequenced by immunoSEQ multiplex PCR, and TCRdb holds only the in-frame ones, with some missing. The data show more than 150,000 clones, around 80% seen once. Sequences were obtained from PBMCs or T cells enriched from blood (not recorded which). The receptor source for this set is a woman aged 55-69 years who had recovered from COVID-19.

This clone was counted only a few times. In the same sample, other DNA sequences code for this CDR3. The chain carries TRBV5-1 and TRBJ2-3; the match to TRBD1 covers 9 bases. The CDR3 runs to 14 residues. The J segment lost 10 bases and the V segment lost 4 bases, leaving 10 bases of the junction unmatched. Looked up from germline, CDR1 is SGHRS and CDR2 is YFSETQ. Here the CDR3 reads CASSLFPGQGAQYF. The CDR3 DNA reads as TGCGCCAGCAGCCTTTTCCCGGGACAGGGAGCGCAGTATTTT.

In nucleotides, the CDR3 is TGCGCCAGCAGCCAAGCGGGAAGCTCCTACAATGAGCAGTTCTTC. As protein: CASSQAGSSYNEQFF. The chain uses TRBV5-1 and TRBJ2-1; 7 bases map to TRBD2. Germline V gene sequence: CDR1 SGHRS, CDR2 YFSETQ. V was pared by 4 bases and J by 0 bases, with 4 bases of the junction left unmatched. This CDR3 is 15 amino acids long.

CDR3 DNA sequence: TGTGCCAGTAGTATTATTAAAGCGGGAGCAGATACGCAGTATTTT. Encoded protein: CASSIIKAGADTQYF. The chain has TRBV19 and TRBJ2-3; 8 positions agree with TRBD2. Germline CDR1 is LNHDA and CDR2 is SQIVND (reference sequence). The ends lost 3 bases at V and 4 bases at J; junction bases unmatched: 6. The CDR3 contains 15 residues.

The CDR3 region is CASSYRGGGANTGELFF. The CDR3 coding sequence is TGTGCCAGCAGTTACAGGGGAGGTGGGGCAAACACCGGGGAGCTGTTTTTT. The V gene is TRBV6-2 or TRBV6-3, the J gene TRBJ2-2; D possibly corresponds to TRBD2 (6 bases). The length of the CDR3 is 17 residues. V was clipped by 2 bases and J by 2 bases, with 15 bases between them. Germline CDR1 reads MNHEY; CDR2 reads SVGEGT.

The chain carries TRBV30 and TRBJ2-5; D is ambiguous. The germline gives CDR1 GTSNPN, CDR2 SVGIG (reference sequence). V dropped 0 bases and J dropped 2 bases, with 16 bases sitting between them. The CDR3 is made up of 16 amino acids. Here the CDR3 DNA reads TGTGCCTGGAGTGTTTTGGCTGGGCTTGGACAAGAGACCCAGTACTTC. This encodes CAWSVLAGLGQETQYF.

The rearrangement links TRBV5-1 to TRBJ2-1, with unresolved D. Looked up from germline, CDR1 is SGHRS and CDR2 is YFSETQ. V dropped 7 bases and J dropped 0 bases, with 11 bases sitting between them. The CDR3 totals 14 residues. CDR3 region: CASGRPSSYNEQFF. CDR3 DNA: TGCGCCAGCGGGCGCCCGAGCTCCTACAATGAGCAGTTCTTC.

V and J are TRBV25-1 and TRBJ1-6; no firm D call. Between the trimmed V and J ends, which lost 11 bases and 9 bases, there was a span of 17 bases. Germline lookup yields CDR1 MGHDK and CDR2 SYGVNS. The CDR3 loop spans 13 amino acids. The CDR3 protein is CASSARESSPLHF. The CDR3 DNA reads TGTGCCTCCTCTGCACGGGAGAGTTCACCCCTCCACTTT. Full variable domain (rest looked up from reference TRBV25-1 and TRBJ1-6): EADIYQTPRYLVIGTGKKITLECSQTMGHDKMYWYQQDPGMELHLIHYSYGVNSTEKGDLSSESTVSRIRTEHFPLTLESARPSHTSQYLCASSARESSPLHFGNGTRLTVT.

The chain carries TRBV3-1 (or the pseudogene TRBV3-2) and TRBJ2-7, with 10 bases lining up with TRBD1. The CDR3 totals 15 residues. The germline gives CDR1 LGHDT, CDR2 YNNKEL (reference sequence). Trimming removed 5 bases from V and 3 bases from J; junction bases left unmatched: 7. The CDR3 sequence: CASSSHGTGDYEQYF. The CDR3 region has the DNA TGTGCCAGCAGCTCCCACGGGACAGGGGACTACGAGCAGTACTTC.